Following are 7 T cell receptor beta chains from one sample sequenced in a study of regulatory T cells in long-lasting Graves disease. Time point of the sample: persistent/refractory GD, antithyroid drugs over 5 years with positive TRAb. With RNA extracted from PBMCs as input, the TCR library was made. Arm-PCR of CDR3 regions and iRepertoire HTBI primers were used to build TCR beta libraries. TCRdb passed the multiplex PCR reads through MiXCR, listing each CDR3 protein once. Among about 470,000 distinct CDR3 sequences listed, roughly 21% were seen once. The sample here was peripheral blood mononuclear cells (PBMCs), taken when the disease was refractory, from a patient treated with antithyroid drugs. The origin of the receptors is a female donor with Graves disease.

In this sample, this clonotype turned up a few times. The chain uses TRBV20-1 and TRBJ2-7; D is possibly TRBD2 (6 bases). There are 13 residues in the CDR3. Germline V gene lookup returns CDR1 DFQATT and CDR2 SNEGSKA (reference sequence). V was clipped by 5 bases and J by 0 bases, with 11 bases between them. The CDR3 coding sequence is TGCAGTGCTCAAGGCGGGAACTCCTACGAGCAGTACTTC. Encoded protein: CSAQGGNSYEQYF.

In this sample, this clonotype turned up many times. The chain carries TRBV7-2 and TRBJ2-7; possibly TRBD1 for D (6 bases). Germline CDR1 is SGHTA and CDR2 is FQGNSA. The V end was cut by 7 bases, the J end by 2 bases, with 15 bases between. The CDR3 loop spans 14 amino acids. In DNA, the CDR3 is TGTGCCAGCAAGGTTGCAGGGGTGGCCTACGAGCAGTACTTC. Amino acids: CASKVAGVAYEQYF.

This clonotype was seen more than once but under ten times. The chain has TRBV7-9 and TRBJ1-1, with D possibly matching TRBD1 (5 bases). CDR3 length: 14 amino acids. Trimming left V 2 bases short and J 4 bases short, with 11 bases between. Germline CDR1 and CDR2: SEHNR and FQNEAQ (reference sequence). The CDR3 region has the DNA TGTGCCAGCAGCTTACTAGGGGTGAGCACTGAAGCTTTCTTT. The encoded protein is CASSLLGVSTEAFF. Together with reference TRBV7-9 and TRBJ1-1, the CDR3 gives the full variable domain: DTGVSQNPRHKITKRGQNVTFRCDPISEHNRLYWYRQTLGQGPEFLTYFQNEAQLEKSRLLSDRFSAERPKGSFSTLEIQRTEQGDSAMYLCASSLLGVSTEAFFGQGTRLTVV.

The chain joins TRBV5-1 to TRBJ2-7; 7 bases align to TRBD1. Germline V gene sequence: CDR1 SGHRS, CDR2 YFSETQ. There are 13 residues in the CDR3. With 4 bases clipped from V and 5 bases from J, the junction kept 6 bases outside the gene matches. The CDR3 sequence: CASSPGTDHEQYF. The CDR3, as DNA: TGCGCCAGCAGCCCAGGGACAGACCACGAGCAGTACTTC.

This clonotype was found many times. The chain has TRBV11-2 and TRBJ2-7, with TRBD2 identical over 8 bases. Trimming cost V 4 bases and J 0 bases; bases outside gene matches: 5. Germline V gives CDR1 SGHAT, CDR2 FQNNGV. The CDR3 length is 15 residues. The CDR3 loop reads CASSSSGGASYEQYF. CDR3 bases: TGTGCCAGCAGCTCAAGCGGGGGAGCCTCCTACGAGCAGTACTTC. Drawing the rest from reference TRBV11-2 and TRBJ2-7, the complete variable domain is EAGVAQSPRYKIIEKRQSVAFWCNPISGHATLYWYQQILGQGPKLLIQFQNNGVVDDSQLPKDRFSAERLKGVDSTLKIQPAKLEDSAVYLCASSSSGGASYEQYFGPGTRLTVT.

This clonotype was detected a few times. The chain joins TRBV4-1 to TRBJ2-7; D is unclear. Per the germline V gene, CDR1 is MGHRA and CDR2 is YSYEKL. The germline V and J ends were trimmed by 0 bases and 7 bases, with 10 bases remaining between them. The CDR3 loop spans 13 amino acids. In DNA form, the CDR3 reads TGCGCCAGCAGCCAAGATCGCTGGGCTGAGCAGTACTTC. Translation gives CASSQDRWAEQYF.

This chain connects TRBV7-9 to TRBJ1-2; D call uncertain. CDR1 is SEHNR and CDR2 is FQNEAQ in the germline V gene (reference sequence). The CDR3 runs 15 residues. The V and J ends lost 1 base and 4 bases respectively, with 13 bases between them. The CDR3 sequence: CASSLGGPRGYGYTF. For the CDR3, the DNA is TGTGCCAGCAGCTTAGGAGGACCACGGGGCTATGGCTACACCTTC.